This entry lists 24 T cell receptor beta chains sequenced from one sample in a study of blood T cell repertoires in COVID-19. Produced via immunoSEQ multiplex PCR; TCRdb's table is partial and in-frame only. The data hold 200,000 or so clones, with about nine tenths observed a single time. Sequencing input: PBMCs or T cells enriched from blood (not recorded which). The receptors derive from a woman in her thirties or forties with acute COVID-19.

This clone has more than one count but fewer than ten. The V call is TRBV6-5, the J call TRBJ2-6; D gene unclear. The V gene's germline CDR1 is MNHEY and CDR2 SVGAGI. Trimming cost V 6 bases and J 0 bases, with 9 bases left between them. The length of the CDR3 is 15 residues. The CDR3 DNA sequence: TGTGCCAGCAGCTCCGGGTCCTCTGGGGCCAACGTCCTGACTTTC. As protein: CASSSGSSGANVLTF.

This chain links TRBV30 with TRBJ1-2; 9 nucleotides line up with TRBD1. The J segment lost 7 bases and the V segment lost 2 bases, leaving 8 bases of the junction unmatched. This CDR3 is 14 amino acids long. Germline V gives CDR1 GTSNPN, CDR2 SVGIG (reference sequence). The DNA of the CDR3 is TGTGCCTGGAGTTGGACAGGGGTGGGAGTTGGCTACACCTTC. Residues: CAWSWTGVGVGYTF.

In its sample, this clone was seen a few times. The chain combines TRBV7-9 with TRBJ1-1; D ambiguous. The CDR3 loop spans 14 amino acids. The V gene's germline CDR1 is SEHNR and CDR2 FQNEAQ (reference sequence). V was pared by 4 bases and J by 11 bases, with 20 bases between. CDR3: CASSSPPSVRWAFF. CDR3 nucleotides: TGTGCCAGCAGCTCCCCGCCGAGCGTCCGTTGGGCTTTCTTT.

This rearrangement joins TRBV9 to TRBJ2-5; no reliable D call. CDR1 is SGDLS, CDR2 YYNGEE, per germline. Trimming left V 0 bases short and J 0 bases short, with 24 bases between. This CDR3 is built from 20 residues. The CDR3 DNA follows: TGTGCCAGCAGCGTAGAGGTAGCTGATGTCCCCTTACTAAACCAAGAGACCCAGTACTTC. It codes for CASSVEVADVPLLNQETQYF.

Here the CDR3 DNA reads TGCGCCAGCAGTCAATCGGACAGGAATCAGCCCCAGCATTTT. It translates to CASSQSDRNQPQHF. This chain links TRBV23-1 with TRBJ1-5, with 7 bases fitting TRBD1. TRBV23-1 is assigned to the ORF class and has an uncertain function. Losses at the gene ends were 0 bases for V and 4 bases for J; bases not matched to a gene: 0. This CDR3 spans 14 amino acids.

The chain links TRBV4-1 to TRBJ1-1; the D is unclear. V shed 2 bases and J shed 0 bases, with 16 bases lying between them. From germline, CDR1 is MGHRA and CDR2 YSYEKL. The CDR3 sequence is 17 residues long. In DNA form, the CDR3 reads TGCGCCAGCAGCCAACTCAAAACCCGTGCAGTGAACACTGAAGCTTTCTTT. This codes for CASSQLKTRAVNTEAFF.

The chain uses TRBV2 and TRBJ1-2; perhaps TRBD1 as D (5 bases). Germline V gene data show CDR1 as SNHLY and CDR2 as FYNNEI. Trimming pared 8 bases from V and 2 bases from J, leaving 9 bases between. The CDR3 loop spans 12 amino acids. The CDR3 reads CASGTGNYGYTF. In DNA, the CDR3 is TGTGCCAGCGGCACAGGCAACTATGGCTACACCTTC.

This clone came up once. The rearrangement links TRBV19 to TRBJ1-1; the D gene is possibly TRBD1 (5 bases). The V end lost 7 bases, the J end lost 4 bases, and 13 bases lay between the germline ends. The CDR3 runs 13 residues. Germline CDR1 and CDR2: LNHDA and SQIVND (reference sequence). CDR3 sequence reads: CASKRAGFTEAFF. CDR3 DNA: TGTGCCAGTAAGCGGGCAGGGTTCACTGAAGCTTTCTTT.

The chain employs TRBV14 and TRBJ2-7; 7 positions agree with TRBD1. V shed 4 bases and J 3 bases; nucleotides not matched to a gene: 6. This CDR3 region has 14 residues. Per germline, CDR1 SGHDN and CDR2 FVKESK. The CDR3 here is CASSPWGQRYEQYF. The CDR3 nucleotides are TGTGCCAGCAGCCCGTGGGGACAGCGCTACGAGCAGTACTTC.

The V call is TRBV6-5, the J call TRBJ1-1; maybe TRBD1 (6 bases). The CDR3 is made up of 14 amino acids. The germline V and J ends were trimmed by 2 bases and 5 bases, with 12 bases remaining between them. Germline loops: CDR1 MNHEY, CDR2 SVGAGI. The CDR3 DNA reads TGTGCCAGCAGTTACGGCAGGGGTCAAACTGAAGCTTTCTTT. Amino acid sequence: CASSYGRGQTEAFF.

The chain employs TRBV5-1 and TRBJ1-2; 9 bases are a match to TRBD1. Germline assignment: CDR1 SGHRS and CDR2 YFSETQ. The CDR3 is 14 amino acids. Trimming cost V 3 bases and J 3 bases; bases outside gene matches: 3. The DNA for the CDR3 is TGCGCCAGCAGCTCGAGGACAGGGGACTATGGCTACACCTTC. Residues: CASSSRTGDYGYTF.

J is TRBJ1-1 and V is TRBV12-3 or TRBV12-4; D not certain. With 7 bases removed from V and 5 bases from J, the gap between germline ends came to 8 bases. The CDR3 is 11 amino acids. The CDR3 region is CASTRLTEAFF. CDR3 DNA sequence: TGTGCCAGCACCAGGTTGACTGAAGCTTTCTTT.

This clone has only one observation. The V call is TRBV25-1, the J call TRBJ1-2, with TRBD1 matching 10 bases. This CDR3 spans 14 amino acids. V shed 9 bases, J shed 4 bases, and the junction held 8 bases outside the gene matches. Germline V lookup: CDR1 MGHDK, CDR2 SYGVNS. The CDR3 spells CASTPGTGVYGYTF. Here the CDR3 DNA reads TGTGCCAGTACCCCCGGGACAGGGGTCTATGGCTACACCTTC.

The J gene is TRBJ1-1, the V gene TRBV7-2; TRBD1 matches 9 bases. This CDR3 spans 18 amino acids. After removal of 4 bases from V and 6 bases from J, the junction contained 18 bases not matched to a gene. Germline values: CDR1 SGHTA, CDR2 FQGNSA. CDR3 residues: CASSWGTGNYLIISEAFF. CDR3 sequence (DNA): TGTGCCAGCAGCTGGGGGACAGGGAATTACCTAATTATCTCTGAAGCTTTCTTT.

This clone has more than one count but fewer than ten. Other nucleotide sequences in the sample specify the same CDR3. The chain joins TRBV6-5 to TRBJ1-2, with no clear D. V was trimmed by 5 bases and J by 2 bases, leaving 15 bases between them. The CDR3 runs to 15 residues. Germline-derived CDR1 and CDR2 are MNHEY and SVGAGI. CDR3 in DNA: TGTGCCAGCAGTCCCCAAGGAGGGTCAAACTATGGCTACACCTTC. Its translation is CASSPQGGSNYGYTF.

This clone was seen a few times. V and J are TRBV9 and TRBJ2-3, with 13 bases fitting TRBD2. Germline V lookup: CDR1 SGDLS, CDR2 YYNGEE. J lost 3 bases, V lost 4 bases, and 5 bases had no gene match. The CDR3 is 16 amino acids. Here the CDR3 reads CASSPGTSGATDTQYF. In nucleotides, the CDR3 is TGTGCCAGCAGCCCTGGGACTAGCGGGGCGACAGATACGCAGTATTTT.

This chain uses TRBV3-1 (or the pseudogene TRBV3-2) with TRBJ1-5, with D unclear. The germline V gene has CDR1 LGHDT and CDR2 YNNKEL (reference sequence). V was pared by 2 bases and J by 2 bases, with 7 bases between. This CDR3 is 14 amino acids long. The CDR3 coding sequence is TGTGCCAGCAGCCAAAGTACAGGCAATCAGCCCCAGCATTTT. This encodes CASSQSTGNQPQHF.

The chain combines TRBV11-1 with TRBJ1-1; D is unclear. The V and J ends lost 8 bases and 11 bases respectively, with 21 bases between them. In germline, CDR1 is SGHAT, CDR2 FQDESV (reference sequence). The CDR3 runs 13 residues. The CDR3 region has the DNA TGTGCCAGCCGCCCTTTGCGGCCCACCCGGGCTTTCTTT. Protein sequence: CASRPLRPTRAFF.

The chain joins TRBV20-1 to TRBJ1-1; TRBD1 might be the D (5 bases). The CDR3 loop spans 12 amino acids. Germline assignment: CDR1 DFQATT and CDR2 SNEGSKA (reference sequence). V dropped 3 bases and J dropped 4 bases, with 9 bases sitting between them. CDR3 DNA: TGCAGTGCTAGTCGGGGGGTCACTGAAGCTTTCTTT. It encodes CSASRGVTEAFF.

This chain uses TRBV2 with TRBJ1-2; possibly TRBD1 for D (5 bases). Trimming left V 6 bases short and J 7 bases short, with 12 bases between. CDR1 and CDR2 (germline): SNHLY, FYNNEI. This CDR3 is built from 12 residues. The CDR3 DNA reads as TGTGCCAGCAGAACGGGGGATCTTGGCTACACCTTC. It yields the protein CASRTGDLGYTF.

V is TRBV11-2 and J is TRBJ2-3, with 7 bases identical to TRBD1. V dropped 5 bases and J dropped 3; count of bases not matched to a gene: 8. The CDR3 runs to 15 residues. Per the germline V gene, CDR1 is SGHAT and CDR2 is FQNNGV. The CDR3 sequence: CASSPPRQGTDTQYF. DNA for the CDR3: TGTGCCAGCAGCCCCCCCCGACAGGGTACAGATACGCAGTATTTT.

In this sample, this clone turned up a few times. The chain has TRBV2 and TRBJ1-2, with 7 bases lining up with TRBD1. Germline V gives CDR1 SNHLY, CDR2 FYNNEI. The CDR3 runs to 15 residues. Germline trimming cut 2 bases from V and 5 bases from J; bases unmatched to any gene: 8. In nucleotides, the CDR3 is TGTGCCAGCAGTGAAAGAAAGGGACAGTCTTATGGCTACACCTTC. It encodes CASSERKGQSYGYTF.

The chain employs TRBV7-2 and TRBJ2-7, with 11 bases identical to TRBD2. In germline, CDR1 is SGHTA, CDR2 FQGNSA. The CDR3 covers 18 residues. With V trimmed by 1 base and J by 0 bases, 8 bases remained unmatched. The CDR3 reads CASSLVLAGGFISYEQYF. The CDR3 DNA reads as TGTGCCAGCAGCTTAGTTCTAGCGGGGGGCTTCATCTCCTACGAGCAGTACTTC.

The chain is built from TRBV7-2 and TRBJ2-2; D gene uncertain. The CDR3 runs 17 residues. Between the trimmed V and J ends, which lost 0 bases and 7 bases, there was a span of 18 bases. Per the germline V gene, CDR1 is SGHTA and CDR2 is FQGNSA. The CDR3 spells CASSLALSVYLLGELFF. CDR3 bases: TGTGCCAGCAGCTTAGCATTGTCGGTTTATCTTCTCGGGGAGCTGTTTTTT.